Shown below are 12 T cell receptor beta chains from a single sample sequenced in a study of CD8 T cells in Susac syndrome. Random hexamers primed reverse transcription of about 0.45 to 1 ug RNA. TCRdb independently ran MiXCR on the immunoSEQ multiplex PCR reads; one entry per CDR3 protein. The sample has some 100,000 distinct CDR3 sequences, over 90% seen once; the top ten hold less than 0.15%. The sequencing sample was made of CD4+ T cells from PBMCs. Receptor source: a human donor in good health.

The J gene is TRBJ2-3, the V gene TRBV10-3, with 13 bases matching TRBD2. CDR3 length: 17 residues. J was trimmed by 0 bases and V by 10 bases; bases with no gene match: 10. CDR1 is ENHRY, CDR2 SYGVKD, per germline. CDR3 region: CATSGLAGATSTDTQYF. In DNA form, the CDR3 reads TGTGCCACCTCCGGACTAGCGGGGGCTACTAGCACAGATACGCAGTATTTT.

CDR3 amino acids: CASSPGGTEAFF. CDR3 sequence (DNA): TGTGCCAGCAGCCCCGGAGGGACCGAAGCTTTCTTT. This chain connects TRBV6-6 to TRBJ1-1; possible D gene TRBD1, 5 bases. CDR1 MNHNY and CDR2 SVGAGI come from the germline V gene (reference sequence). The V end was cut by 6 bases, the J end by 8 bases, with 13 bases between. The CDR3 runs 12 residues.

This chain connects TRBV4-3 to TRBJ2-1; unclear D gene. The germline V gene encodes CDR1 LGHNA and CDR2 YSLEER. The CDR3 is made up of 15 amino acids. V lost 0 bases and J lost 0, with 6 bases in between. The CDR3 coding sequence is TGCGCCAGCAGCCAAGAGCTGAGCTCCTACAATGAGCAGTTCTTC. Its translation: CASSQELSSYNEQFF.

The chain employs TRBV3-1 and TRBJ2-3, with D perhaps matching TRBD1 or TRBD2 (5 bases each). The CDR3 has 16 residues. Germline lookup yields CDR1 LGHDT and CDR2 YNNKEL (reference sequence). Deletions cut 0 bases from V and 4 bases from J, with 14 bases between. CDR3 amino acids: CASSQEEGYRADTQYF. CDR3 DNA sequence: TGTGCCAGCAGCCAAGAAGAGGGGTATCGGGCAGATACGCAGTATTTT.

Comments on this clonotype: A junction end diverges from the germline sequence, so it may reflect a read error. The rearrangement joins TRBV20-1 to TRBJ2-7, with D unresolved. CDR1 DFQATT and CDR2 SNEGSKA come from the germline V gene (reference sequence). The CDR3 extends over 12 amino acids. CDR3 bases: TGCAGTGCTAGACATCCATCCTACGAGCAGCACTTC. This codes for CSARHPSYEQHF.

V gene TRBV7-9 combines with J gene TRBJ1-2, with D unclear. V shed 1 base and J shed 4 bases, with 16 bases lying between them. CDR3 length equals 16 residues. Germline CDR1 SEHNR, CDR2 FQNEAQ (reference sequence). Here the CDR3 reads CASSLGVGGEIYGYTF. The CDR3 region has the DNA TGTGCCAGCAGCTTAGGGGTGGGCGGTGAGATCTATGGCTACACCTTC. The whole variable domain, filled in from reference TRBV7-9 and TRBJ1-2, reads DTGVSQNPRHKITKRGQNVTFRCDPISEHNRLYWYRQTLGQGPEFLTYFQNEAQLEKSRLLSDRFSAERPKGSFSTLEIQRTEQGDSAMYLCASSLGVGGEIYGYTFGSGTRLTVV.

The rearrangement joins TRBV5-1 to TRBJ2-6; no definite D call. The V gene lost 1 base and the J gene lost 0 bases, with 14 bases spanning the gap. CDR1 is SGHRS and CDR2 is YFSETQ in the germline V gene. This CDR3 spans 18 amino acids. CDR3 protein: CASSLKGSAISGANVLTF. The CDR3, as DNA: TGCGCCAGCAGCTTGAAGGGCTCTGCGATCTCTGGGGCCAACGTCCTGACTTTC.

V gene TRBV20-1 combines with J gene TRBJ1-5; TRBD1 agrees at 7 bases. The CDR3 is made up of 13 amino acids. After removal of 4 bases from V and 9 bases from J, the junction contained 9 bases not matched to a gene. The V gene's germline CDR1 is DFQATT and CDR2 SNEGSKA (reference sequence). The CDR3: CSATSDRVWPQHF. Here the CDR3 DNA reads TGCAGTGCTACCTCCGACAGGGTGTGGCCCCAGCATTTT.

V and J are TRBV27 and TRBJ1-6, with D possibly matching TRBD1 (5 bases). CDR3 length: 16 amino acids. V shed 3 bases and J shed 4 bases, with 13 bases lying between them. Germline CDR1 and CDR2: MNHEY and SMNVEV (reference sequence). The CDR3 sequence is CASSFQTAKYNSPLHF. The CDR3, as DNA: TGTGCCAGCAGTTTCCAGACAGCTAAGTATAATTCACCCCTCCACTTT.

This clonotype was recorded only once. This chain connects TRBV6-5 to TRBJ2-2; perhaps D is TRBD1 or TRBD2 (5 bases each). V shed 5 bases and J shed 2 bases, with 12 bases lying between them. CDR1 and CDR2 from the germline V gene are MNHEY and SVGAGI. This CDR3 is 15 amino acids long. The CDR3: CASSVSGTNTGELFF. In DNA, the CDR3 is TGTGCCAGCAGTGTATCCGGGACCAACACCGGGGAGCTGTTTTTT.

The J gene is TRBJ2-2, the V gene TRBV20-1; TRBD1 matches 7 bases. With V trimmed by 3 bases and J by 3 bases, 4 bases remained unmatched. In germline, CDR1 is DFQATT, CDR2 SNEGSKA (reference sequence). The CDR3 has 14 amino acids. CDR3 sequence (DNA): TGCAGTGCTAGGACAGGGTCCGACACCGGGGAGCTGTTTTTT. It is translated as CSARTGSDTGELFF.

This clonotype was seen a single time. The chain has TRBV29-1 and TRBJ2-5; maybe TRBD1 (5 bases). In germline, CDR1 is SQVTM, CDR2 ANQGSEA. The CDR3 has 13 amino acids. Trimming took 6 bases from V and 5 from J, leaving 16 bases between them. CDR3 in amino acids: CSVAPGKRETQYF. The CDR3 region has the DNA TGCAGCGTCGCCCCAGGGAAAAGGGAGACCCAGTACTTC.